The clone carrying this T cell receptor beta chain was detected a few times. Its antigen is currently unknown. A junction boundary mismatches the germline segment, possibly from a read error. The CDR3 has 16 amino acids. This sample is drawn from a study of T cells in Graves' hyperthyroidism and ophthalmopathy. TCR beta CDR3 regions were amplified from RNA. Carried out on the TCR CDR3, a first-round RT-PCR used the HTBI primer set. A single record per CDR3 protein comes from TCRdb applying MiXCR to the multiplex PCR reads. Counted here are roughly 740,000 distinct CDR3 sequences, roughly 15% occurring once; the ten biggest clones make up approximately 8.4%. Findings and caveats of the study: In the blood, most expanded thyroid clonotypes above 0.001 appeared as well.

Sequencing was performed on blood. The TCR sequence derives from a man in his late teens or twenties with Graves' hyperthyroidism. The chain recombines TRBV12-3 or TRBV12-4 with TRBJ2-3; possible D gene TRBD2, 6 bases. CDR3 in DNA: TGTGCCGGCAGACCCTTTAGCGGAGCTAGCACAGATACGCAGTATTTT. Encoded protein: CAGRPFSGASTDTQYF.